This T cell receptor (beta chain) was captured in a study of CD8 T cells in Susac syndrome (dated by TCRdb to 2018 to 2020). About the study as a whole: Among the Susac syndrome patients who were sequenced, clinically active disease was present in five or six and clinical remission was observed in roughly eight. The study used repertoire sequencing to test whether antigen drove CD8+ T cell activation and differentiation in Susac syndrome. Susac syndrome patients were therapy-naive, on corticosteroids (some also receiving IVIg), or on IVIg alone at blood withdrawal.

Concerning this clonotype: The specificity of this receptor is unknown. Per-base quality was not reported, and no clone a single base away is much larger than it.

RNA was extracted using the RNeasy kit, and about 0.45 to 1 ug of the RNA was reverse transcribed with random hexamers. The immunoSEQ multiplex PCR assay, covering 54 Vbeta and 13 Jbeta segments, was used to amplify TCR beta CDR3 regions. Bias from PCR amplification was corrected by using a synthetic template baseline for primer optimization and for computational correction. Regarding the original processing steps: Reads were annotated to V, D and J genes per IMGT and analyzed with immunoSEQ Analyzer, keeping only productive sequences. Clonality was calculated as one minus the Shannon entropy normalized by log2 of the number of productive unique sequences. For each patient and control, public and private clones were evaluated within the 100 most prevalent clones. Clones were defined as Susac-specific when absent from the healthy and MS cohorts, from approximately 1,100 published viral clones and from other ImmuneACCESS disease sequences. TCRdb redid the processing of the public reads, applying fastp at Q25 and MiXCR, and retained in-frame beta chains. Every entry covers one CDR3 protein and lists the most common genes and DNA from its rows. These V and J calls are TCRdb output, not the study's own analysis. The sample contains under 250,000 distinct CDR3 sequences, about 94% of them found a single time. 0.15% to 0.2% of the sample comes from the top ten.

CDR1 GTSNPN and CDR2 SVGIG are derived from the germline V gene (reference sequence). V was cut back by 3 bases and J by 4 bases, leaving a gap of 13 bases between them. The CDR3 covers 14 residues, taking in both the cysteine and the phenylalanine. Only the CDR3 part of the read is kept: 42 bases, read in frame from the first base. Peripheral blood CD8+ and CD4+ T cells from healthy donors, Susac syndrome patients and multiple sclerosis patients were profiled using high-throughput TCR beta sequencing. The Susac syndrome patients fulfilled recently defined diagnostic criteria for either definite or probable disease. Bulk CD8+ and CD4+ T cells were purified magnetically by negative isolation, whereas CD8+ TEMRA cells were enriched by FACS. Blood was collected in EDTA tubes and processed within 24 hours, with PBMCs isolated through density gradient centrifugation. PBMCs intended for TCR sequencing were cryopreserved in liquid nitrogen and were subsequently thawed in a 37 degrees C water bath. Purity of sorted or isolated CD4+, CD8+ and CD8+ TEMRA cells was at least 90%.

Findings and caveats that apply to the study as a whole: The study acknowledged that relatively few individuals were included in the TCR sequencing and HLA analysis. No clonal expansion was detected in the CD4+ T cell repertoire of Susac syndrome patients.

Sequencing input: CD4+ T cells from PBMCs. This sequence originates from a human donor with Susac syndrome. The rearrangement joined TRBV30 to TRBJ1-3, with an unclear D gene assignment. The CDR3 corresponds to CAWSWPRGGNTIYF. The base sequence is TGTGCCTGGAGCTGGCCCAGAGGAGGAAACACCATATATTTT.